One and the same sample provided the 22 T cell receptor beta chains below, sequenced in a study of T cells after yellow fever vaccination (dated by TCRdb to about 2019). Receptor amplification or capture employed 5' RACE. For sequencing, an Illumina HiSeq 2500 was employed. TCRdb reprocessed the public reads (quality trimming at Q25 with fastp, clone calling with MiXCR) and kept in-frame beta chains. Each entry merges the rows of one CDR3 protein and shows their most common DNA and genes. The sample data list hundreds of thousands of distinct CDR3 sequences, and approximately 15% of these were observed just once. Over 12% of the sample is held by the ten biggest clonotypes. Read against the paper, the sample's treatment or condition label means: live attenuated yellow fever vaccine strain. The sample here was PBMCs, taken on the day of the yellow fever booster vaccination. Every receptor here comes from a man in his thirties or forties who received the YFV17D yellow fever vaccine.

This clonotype came up a few times. This rearrangement joins TRBV5-6 to TRBJ2-3, with D possibly matching TRBD2 (6 bases). Trimming removed 6 bases at V and 7 bases at J, with 21 bases between. The CDR3 contains 15 residues. CDR1 and CDR2 (germline): SGHDT, YYEEEE. The CDR3 region has the DNA TGTGCCAGCACCCCCTTCGGGGGAGGCCCCCATACGCAGTATTTT. Its translation is CASTPFGGGPHTQYF.

As DNA, the CDR3 is TGTGCCAGCAGTTACTCGAAGGACTATCCCTACGAGCAGTACTTC. Its protein is CASSYSKDYPYEQYF. The rearrangement joins TRBV6-2 or TRBV6-3 to TRBJ2-7; D is possibly TRBD2 (6 bases). Germline V gene lookup returns CDR1 MNHEY and CDR2 SVGEGT. V was trimmed by 0 bases and J by 2 bases, leaving 11 bases between them. This CDR3 is 15 amino acids long.

This chain joins TRBV7-5 and TRBJ2-7; the table's D call TRBD2 went unverified against the DNA. TRBV7-5 has pseudogene status. The CDR3 consists of 17 residues. The CDR3 is CISLPPAKIGHSYEQYF. The CDR3 DNA sequence: TGTATCTCTCTGCCTCCTGCCAAGATAGGGCATTCATACGAGCAGTACTTC.

This clonotype was counted only a few times. The chain uses TRBV4-1 and TRBJ2-1, with 7 bases aligning to TRBD2. Germline assignment: CDR1 MGHRA and CDR2 YSYEKL. The CDR3 runs 16 residues. J lost 0 bases, V lost 2 bases, and 4 bases had no gene match. CDR3: CASSQQPGGSYNEQFF. CDR3 sequence (DNA): TGCGCCAGCAGCCAACAACCGGGGGGCTCCTACAATGAGCAGTTCTTC.

In its sample, this clonotype was seen a few times. The rearrangement uses TRBV7-2 and TRBJ2-5; the D gene is possibly TRBD2 (6 bases). Germline loops: CDR1 SGHTA, CDR2 FQGNSA. Trimming removed 4 bases at V and 2 bases at J, with 20 bases between. This CDR3 has 17 residues. The chain's CDR3 is CASSSPEGGVTQETQYF. CDR3 DNA sequence: TGTGCCAGCAGCTCCCCCGAGGGCGGGGTTACGCAAGAGACCCAGTACTTC.

The rearrangement links TRBV18 to TRBJ2-7; no firm D call. The CDR3 covers 13 residues. V shed 5 bases and J shed 3 bases, with 11 bases lying between them. Germline CDR1 is KGHSH and CDR2 is LQKENI. The CDR3 spells CASSTAARYEQYF. In DNA form, the CDR3 reads TGTGCCAGCTCAACGGCGGCGCGCTACGAGCAGTACTTC.

V and J are TRBV5-1 and TRBJ2-2; 8 positions match TRBD1. The V gene end was trimmed by 5 bases and the J gene end by 4 bases; junction bases not matched to a gene: 7. Per germline, CDR1 SGHRS and CDR2 YFSETQ. The CDR3 runs to 15 residues. CDR3 amino acids: CASSTGQVLTGELFF. The CDR3, as DNA: TGCGCCAGCAGTACGGGACAGGTCCTCACCGGGGAGCTGTTTTTT.

This clonotype was recorded once. The V call is TRBV23-1, the J call TRBJ2-5, with D unresolved. TRBV23-1 belongs to the ORF category, with a function that is uncertain. Trimming pared 9 bases from V and 2 bases from J, leaving 4 bases between. The CDR3 consists of 10 residues. The CDR3: CARIQETQYF. The CDR3 bases are TGCGCCAGGATTCAAGAGACCCAGTACTTC.

This chain connects TRBV5-1 to TRBJ2-1; 12 bases are a match to TRBD1. V trimming: 1 base; J trimming: 8 bases; junction bases outside the gene matches: 19. In germline, CDR1 is SGHRS, CDR2 YFSETQ. This CDR3 is built from 20 residues. The CDR3 DNA reads as TGCGCCAGCAGCTTGCCCTCCCGGGACAGGGGGCGAGGGGAAGCCGATGAGCAGTTCTTC. It yields the protein CASSLPSRDRGRGEADEQFF.

V is TRBV9 and J is TRBJ2-1; the D is unclear. CDR3 length: 15 residues. The V end was cut by 0 bases, the J end by 2 bases, with 9 bases between. Germline V CDR1 and CDR2: SGDLS, YYNGEE. The CDR3 DNA sequence: TGTGCCAGCAGCGTAGCAGGAACTCCCTACAATGAGCAGTTCTTC. It is translated as CASSVAGTPYNEQFF.

The chain couples TRBV20-1 to TRBJ2-1; D perhaps matches TRBD2 (6 bases). Germline V CDR1 and CDR2: DFQATT, SNEGSKA (reference sequence). This CDR3 is built from 15 residues. The V gene lost 0 bases and the J gene lost 7 bases, with 16 bases spanning the gap. The CDR3 region is CSARDWGLKPNEQFF. The CDR3 DNA reads as TGCAGTGCTAGAGATTGGGGACTCAAACCGAATGAGCAGTTCTTC.

This clonotype was observed a handful of times. The V call is TRBV9, the J call TRBJ2-1; possibly TRBD1 for D (5 bases). There are 16 residues in the CDR3. Trimming took off 3 bases at V and 0 bases at J, with 13 bases between the two ends. Germline CDR1 SGDLS, CDR2 YYNGEE. The CDR3 DNA reads TGTGCCAGCAGCGCCAGGGTGGGCATCTCCTACAATGAGCAGTTCTTC. Residues: CASSARVGISYNEQFF.

This clonotype was seen a handful of times. The V and J genes are TRBV20-1 and TRBJ2-1; TRBD1 matches 9 bases. Germline CDR1 reads DFQATT; CDR2 reads SNEGSKA (reference sequence). CDR3 length equals 14 residues. The CDR3 protein is CSPKGDRVYNEQFF. The DNA for the CDR3 is TGCAGCCCTAAAGGGGACAGGGTTTACAATGAGCAGTTCTTC.

The table lists this clonotype with a few counts. V and J are TRBV20-1 and TRBJ1-5; no firm D call. CDR1 is DFQATT and CDR2 is SNEGSKA in the germline V gene (reference sequence). V dropped 2 bases and J dropped 0 bases, with 11 bases sitting between them. CDR3 length: 15 residues. Here the CDR3 reads CSARSAGVSNQPQHF. CDR3 DNA: TGCAGTGCTAGATCCGCAGGAGTTAGCAATCAGCCCCAGCATTTT.

The V gene is TRBV20-1, the J gene TRBJ2-5, with 11 bases lining up with TRBD1. Germline V gene lookup returns CDR1 DFQATT and CDR2 SNEGSKA (reference sequence). The length of the CDR3 is 15 residues. The junction had 10 bases not matched to a gene; V was cut back by 5 bases and J by 5 bases. As DNA, the CDR3 is TGCAGTGCTCCCCCCGGGACAGGGGGTCAGGAGACCCAGTACTTC. Its protein product is CSAPPGTGGQETQYF.

Written as DNA, the CDR3 is TGCAGTGCTATACTAGCCTCCTACGAGCAGTACTTC. It translates to CSAILASYEQYF. The chain carries TRBV20-1 and TRBJ2-7, with TRBD2 as a possible D gene (6 bases). The CDR3 covers 12 residues. Germline V gene sequence: CDR1 DFQATT, CDR2 SNEGSKA (reference sequence). V was trimmed by 4 bases and J by 0 bases, leaving 7 bases between them.

The chain couples TRBV11-2 to TRBJ2-5; the match to TRBD1 covers 8 bases. V was pared by 7 bases and J by 2 bases, with 15 bases of the junction left unmatched. CDR1 is SGHAT, CDR2 FQNNGV, per germline. The CDR3 is made up of 17 amino acids. CDR3 sequence: CASILSAPGGWQETQYF. The CDR3 coding sequence is TGTGCCAGCATCCTATCAGCCCCAGGGGGCTGGCAAGAGACCCAGTACTTC.

The chain carries TRBV7-3 and TRBJ1-5; D uncertain. Trimming took 2 bases from V and 0 from J, leaving 11 bases between them. The germline gives CDR1 SGHTA, CDR2 FQGTGA. This CDR3 has 16 residues. The CDR3 DNA is TGTGCCAGCAGCTTACTCTTCGATAATAGCAATCAGCCCCAGCATTTT. Its protein is CASSLLFDNSNQPQHF.

This clonotype has just a few counts. This sequence joins TRBV5-1 and TRBJ1-1, with D possibly being TRBD1 (6 bases). Germline lookup yields CDR1 SGHRS and CDR2 YFSETQ. This CDR3 contains 13 residues. Trimming took 4 bases from V and 5 from J, leaving 12 bases between them. CDR3: CASSVQGVTEAFF. CDR3 DNA: TGCGCCAGCAGCGTACAGGGTGTTACTGAAGCTTTCTTT.

The chain is built from TRBV20-1 and TRBJ2-7, with 7 positions matching TRBD1. Trimming took 0 bases from V and 4 from J; bases not matched to a gene: 21. The germline CDR1 and CDR2 sequences are DFQATT and SNEGSKA (reference sequence). The CDR3 runs to 19 residues. In DNA, the CDR3 is TGCAGTGCTAGAGAGCTAGTCTCCAGCCGGACAGGAATACATTACGAGCAGTACTTC. Translation gives CSARELVSSRTGIHYEQYF.

This chain connects TRBV7-2 to TRBJ2-2, with 8 bases matching TRBD2. Per the germline V gene, CDR1 is SGHTA and CDR2 is FQGNSA. The V segment lost 5 bases and the J segment 4 bases; nucleotides outside the gene matches: 6. The CDR3 spans 15 residues. Here the CDR3 DNA reads TGTGCCAGCAGCCTGAGCGGGAGTGTCACCGGGGAGCTGTTTTTT. Its translation: CASSLSGSVTGELFF. Looking up the rest from reference TRBV7-2 and TRBJ2-2 gives the full variable domain: GAGVSQSPSNKVTEKGKDVELRCDPISGHTALYWYRQSLGQGLEFLIYFQGNSAPDKSGLPSDRFSAERTGGSVSTLTIQRTQQEDSAVYLCASSLSGSVTGELFFGEGSRLTVL.

The chain combines TRBV11-2 with TRBJ2-5; D may be TRBD2 (6 bases). The CDR3 totals 14 residues. Deletions cut 5 bases from V and 5 bases from J, with 15 bases between. The germline CDR1 and CDR2 sequences are SGHAT and FQNNGV. The CDR3 protein is CASSRRELRETQYF. The CDR3 DNA reads as TGTGCCAGCAGCCGCCGGGAGTTACGGGAGACCCAGTACTTC.